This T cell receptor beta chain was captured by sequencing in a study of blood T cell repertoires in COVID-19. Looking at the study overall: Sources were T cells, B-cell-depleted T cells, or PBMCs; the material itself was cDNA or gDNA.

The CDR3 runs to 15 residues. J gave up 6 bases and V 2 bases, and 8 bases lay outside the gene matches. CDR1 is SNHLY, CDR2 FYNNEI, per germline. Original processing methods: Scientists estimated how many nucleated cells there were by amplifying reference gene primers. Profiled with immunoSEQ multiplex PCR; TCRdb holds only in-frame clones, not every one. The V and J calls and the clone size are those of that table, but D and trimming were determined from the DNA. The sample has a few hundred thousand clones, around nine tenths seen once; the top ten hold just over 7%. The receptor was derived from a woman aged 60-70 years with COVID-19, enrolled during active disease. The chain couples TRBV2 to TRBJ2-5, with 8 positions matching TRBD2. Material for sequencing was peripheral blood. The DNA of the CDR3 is TGTGCCAGCAGTGAATCTCGGGCGGGGGGAAAGACCCAGTACTTC. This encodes CASSESRAGGKTQYF. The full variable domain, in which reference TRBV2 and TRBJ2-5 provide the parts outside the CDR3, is EPEVTQTPSHQVTQMGQEVILRCVPISNHLYFYWYRQILGQKVEFLVSFYNNEISEKSEIFDDQFSVERPDGSNFTLKIRSTKLEDSAMYFCASSESRAGGKTQYFGPGTRLLVL.